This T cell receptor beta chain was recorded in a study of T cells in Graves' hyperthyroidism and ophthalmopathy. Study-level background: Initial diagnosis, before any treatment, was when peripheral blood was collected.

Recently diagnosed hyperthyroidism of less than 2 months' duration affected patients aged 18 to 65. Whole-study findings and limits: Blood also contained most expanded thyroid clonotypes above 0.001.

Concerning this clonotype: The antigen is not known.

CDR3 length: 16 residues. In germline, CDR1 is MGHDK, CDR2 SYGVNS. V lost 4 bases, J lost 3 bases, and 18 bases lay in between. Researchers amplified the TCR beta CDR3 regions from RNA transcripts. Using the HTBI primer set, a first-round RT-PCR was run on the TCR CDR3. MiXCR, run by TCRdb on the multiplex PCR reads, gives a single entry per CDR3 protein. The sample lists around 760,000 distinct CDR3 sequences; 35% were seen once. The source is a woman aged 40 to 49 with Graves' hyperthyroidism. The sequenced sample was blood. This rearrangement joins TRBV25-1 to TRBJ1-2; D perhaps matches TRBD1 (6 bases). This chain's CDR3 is CASSARRGDLDYGYTF. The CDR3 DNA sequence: TGTGCCAGCAGTGCTAGAAGGGGGGATTTGGACTATGGCTACACCTTC.